A selection of T cell receptor beta chains follows, all from one sample in a study of OX40 agonist ivuxolimab in advanced cancers. Some clones are missing from TCRdb's copy, which holds only in-frame ones; the method was immunoSEQ multiplex PCR. The sample holds approximately 50,000 clones, around four fifths seen once. The sequencing used CD4+ or CD8+ T cells sorted from blood, collected in a trial of the OX40 agonist ivuxolimab. All receptors come from an adult with an advanced solid tumor such as melanoma, head and neck, liver or kidney cancer. Both conserved end residues are part of each CDR3. D genes are given only for firm matches. The size entry is marked missing in some rows and otherwise reads once, few, many or a size class.

d_call clone_size j_call v_call cdr3_aa cdr3_nt
. once TRBJ2-7 TRBV28 CASTTTGREQYF TGTGCCAGCACCACCACGGGACGCGAGCAGTACTTC
. once TRBJ1-1 TRBV23-1 CASSQSTRGTEAFF TGCGCCAGCAGTCAATCCACCCGGGGGACTGAAGCTTTCTTT
. . TRBJ2-2 TRBV23-1 CASSQWARVPGELFF TGCGCCAGCAGTCAATGGGCGCGGGTTCCCGGGGAGCTGTTTTTT
. . TRBJ2-5 TRBV5-1 CASSLGLRPLQETQYF TGCGCCAGCAGCTTGGGGCTACGTCCCCTCCAAGAGACCCAGTACTTC
. . TRBJ2-7 TRBV6-5 CASTYLGPPYEQYF TGTGCCAGCACCTACTTGGGGCCGCCCTACGAGCAGTACTTC
. . TRBJ1-6 TRBV6-6 CASSYVDNSPLHF TGTGCCAGCAGTTACGTGGATAATTCACCCCTCCACTTT
. once TRBJ1-2 TRBV5-5 CASSPYLGPHPGYGYTF TGTGCCAGCAGCCCATACCTCGGGCCCCACCCTGGCTATGGCTACACCTTC
. . TRBJ1-1 TRBV6-1 CASSEGPGTEAFF TGTGCCAGCAGTGAGGGCCCTGGGACTGAAGCTTTCTTT
TRBD1 medium-sized TRBJ2-1 TRBV10-1 CASSESFGTGGYNEQFF TGCGCCAGCAGTGAGTCGTTCGGGACAGGGGGCTACAATGAGCAGTTCTTC
. . TRBJ2-2 TRBV5-4 CASSPARVNTGELFF TGTGCCAGCAGCCCTGCGCGAGTTAACACCGGGGAGCTGTTTTTT
. few TRBJ2-3 TRBV19 CASSPPPTQYF TGTGCCAGTAGTCCCCCTCCCACGCAGTATTTT
TRBD1 . TRBJ2-2 TRBV30 CAATGDGTGELFF TGTGCCGCGACAGGGGACGGGACCGGGGAGCTGTTTTTT
. . TRBJ2-1 TRBV6-5 CASSYSADYNEQFF TGTGCCAGCAGTTACTCCGCTGACTACAATGAGCAGTTCTTC
TRBD2 . TRBJ2-7 TRBV19 CASSIEATSGVSYEQYF TGTGCCAGTAGTATAGAGGCAACTAGCGGGGTCTCCTACGAGCAGTACTTC
. . TRBJ2-7 TRBV11-3 CASSPRTGARSFYEQYF TGTGCCAGCAGCCCAAGAACCGGGGCACGTAGTTTTTACGAGCAGTACTTC
. . TRBJ1-1 TRBV28 CASSLSFEAFF TGTGCCAGCAGCCTGTCCTTTGAAGCTTTCTTT
. once TRBJ2-3 TRBV6-5 CASSYPGAPATQYF TGTGCCAGCAGTTACCCCGGGGCTCCAGCGACGCAGTATTTT
. . TRBJ2-7 TRBV6-6 CASSHDQGYEQYF TGTGCCAGCAGCCATGATCAAGGCTACGAGCAGTACTTC
. few TRBJ2-5 TRBV5-4 CASSRIGPETQYF TGTGCCAGCAGCAGGATCGGCCCTGAGACCCAGTACTTC
TRBD2 . TRBJ2-3 TRBV2 CASSESGLATDTQYF TGTGCCAGCAGTGAGTCGGGACTAGCAACAGATACGCAGTATTTT
. . TRBJ1-2 TRBV11-2 CASSLPSRVGYTF TGTGCCAGCAGCCTCCCCTCCCGGGTCGGCTACACCTTC
. . TRBJ2-3 TRBV7-9 CASSLGIGFTDTQYF TGTGCCAGCAGCTTAGGGATCGGTTTCACAGATACGCAGTATTTT
TRBD1 . TRBJ2-4 TRBV5-1 CASSFGTGGQNIQYF TGCGCCAGCAGCTTCGGGACAGGGGGGCAAAACATTCAGTACTTC
. few TRBJ2-3 TRBV2 CASSDPGLASTDTQYF TGTGCCAGCAGTGACCCGGGACTTGCAAGCACAGATACGCAGTATTTT